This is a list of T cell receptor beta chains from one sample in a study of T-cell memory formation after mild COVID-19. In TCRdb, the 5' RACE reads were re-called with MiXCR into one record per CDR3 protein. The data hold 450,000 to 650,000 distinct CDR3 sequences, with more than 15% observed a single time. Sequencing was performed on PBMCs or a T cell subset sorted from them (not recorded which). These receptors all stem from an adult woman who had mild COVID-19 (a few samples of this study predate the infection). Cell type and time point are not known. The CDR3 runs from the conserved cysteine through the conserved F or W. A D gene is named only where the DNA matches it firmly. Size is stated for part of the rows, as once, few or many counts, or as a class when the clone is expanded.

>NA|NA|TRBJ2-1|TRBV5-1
CASSKEAGASSYNEQFF
TGCGCCAGCAGCAAGGAGGCGGGGGCGAGCTCCTACAATGAGCAGTTCTTC
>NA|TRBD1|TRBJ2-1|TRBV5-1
CASSLTGGMPYNEQFF
TGCGCCAGCAGCTTGACAGGGGGCATGCCCTACAATGAGCAGTTCTTC
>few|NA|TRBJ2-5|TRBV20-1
CSARGTPRRGYQETQYF
TGCAGTGCTAGAGGGACCCCTAGAAGGGGGTATCAAGAGACCCAGTACTTC
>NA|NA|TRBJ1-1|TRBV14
CASSQVKGEAFF
TGTGCCAGCAGCCAAGTTAAGGGTGAAGCTTTCTTT
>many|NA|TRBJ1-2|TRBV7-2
CASSLGSVYGYTF
TGTGCCAGCAGCTTAGGTTCCGTTTATGGCTACACCTTC
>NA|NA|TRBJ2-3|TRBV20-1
CSARGEQGLTDTQYF
TGCAGTGCTAGAGGGGAACAGGGTCTCACAGATACGCAGTATTTT
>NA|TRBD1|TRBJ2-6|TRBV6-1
CASSPQQGLRANVLTF
TGTGCCAGCAGTCCCCAACAGGGGCTGAGGGCCAACGTCCTGACTTTC
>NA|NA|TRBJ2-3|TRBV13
CASSFPGTEDTQYF
TGTGCCAGCAGCTTCCCCGGGACCGAAGATACGCAGTATTTT
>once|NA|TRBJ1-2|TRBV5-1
CASSPDGQGYTF
TGCGCCAGCAGCCCGGACGGACAGGGCTACACCTTC
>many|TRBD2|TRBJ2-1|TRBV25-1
CASSESGGPRNEQFF
TGTGCCAGCAGTGAATCGGGAGGGCCTCGCAATGAGCAGTTCTTC
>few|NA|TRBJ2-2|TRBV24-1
CATSDPQGRMTGELFF
TGTGCCACCAGTGATCCCCAGGGGAGAATGACCGGGGAGCTGTTTTTT
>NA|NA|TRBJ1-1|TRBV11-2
CASSLADSSGTEAFF
TGTGCCAGCAGCTTAGCTGACTCCTCTGGCACTGAAGCTTTCTTT
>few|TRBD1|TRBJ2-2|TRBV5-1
CASSLGQGIETGELFF
TGCGCCAGCAGCCTGGGACAGGGGATTGAGACCGGGGAGCTGTTTTTT
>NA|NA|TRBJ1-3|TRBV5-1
CASSGTVKQNGNTIYF
TGCGCCAGCAGCGGAACAGTCAAGCAGAATGGAAACACCATATATTTT
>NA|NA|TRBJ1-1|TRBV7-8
CASSFGILRTEAFF
TGTGCCAGCAGCTTCGGGATCCTGAGGACTGAAGCTTTCTTT
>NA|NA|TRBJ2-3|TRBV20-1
CSARDVQGQDTDTQYF
TGCAGTGCTAGAGATGTCCAGGGCCAGGACACAGATACGCAGTATTTT
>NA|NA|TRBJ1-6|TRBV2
CASRGDGSPLHF
TGTGCCAGCAGAGGAGATGGATCACCCCTCCACTTT
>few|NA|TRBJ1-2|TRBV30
CAWSVEYGYTF
TGTGCCTGGAGTGTGGAGTATGGCTACACCTTC
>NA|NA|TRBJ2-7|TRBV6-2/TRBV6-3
CASSYSAATGEQYF
TGTGCCAGCAGTTACTCCGCGGCTACAGGCGAGCAGTACTTC
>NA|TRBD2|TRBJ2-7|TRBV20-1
CSARDFTTGTSGYEQYF
TGCAGTGCTAGAGATTTCACCACCGGGACTAGCGGCTACGAGCAGTACTTC
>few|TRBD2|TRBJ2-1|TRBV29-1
CSVGGLAGATYNEQFF
TGCAGCGTTGGAGGACTAGCGGGAGCAACCTACAATGAGCAGTTCTTC
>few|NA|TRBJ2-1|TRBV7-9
CASSDRDPRDEQFF
TGTGCCAGCAGCGACCGGGACCCACGGGATGAGCAGTTCTTC
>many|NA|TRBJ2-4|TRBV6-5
CASSYSEELAKNIQYF
TGTGCCAGCAGTTACTCGGAAGAACTAGCCAAAAACATTCAGTACTTC
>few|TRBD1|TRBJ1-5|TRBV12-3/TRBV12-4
CASRARGTGFGGLSNQPQHF
TGTGCCAGCAGGGCCCGGGGGACAGGGTTTGGAGGTTTAAGCAATCAGCCCCAGCATTTT
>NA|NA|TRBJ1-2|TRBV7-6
CASSLAEGRGGYGYTF
TGTGCCAGCAGCTTAGCAGAGGGGAGGGGCGGCTATGGCTACACCTTC
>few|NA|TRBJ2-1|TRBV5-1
CASSLDPSATDEQFF
TGCGCCAGCAGCTTAGACCCCTCGGCTACAGATGAGCAGTTCTTC
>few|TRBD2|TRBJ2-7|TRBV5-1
CASSLEGLADEQYF
TGCGCCAGCAGCTTGGAAGGACTAGCGGACGAGCAGTACTTC
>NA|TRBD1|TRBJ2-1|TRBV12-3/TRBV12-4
CASSSSGQGLQFF
TGTGCCAGCAGTTCATCAGGACAGGGGCTTCAGTTCTTC
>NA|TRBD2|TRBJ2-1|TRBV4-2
CASSQTGTNNEQFF
TGTGCCAGCAGCCAAACCGGGACTAACAATGAGCAGTTCTTC
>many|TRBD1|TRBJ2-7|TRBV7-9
CASSLGGTGSYEQYF
TGTGCCAGCAGCTTAGGAGGGACAGGCTCTTACGAGCAGTACTTC
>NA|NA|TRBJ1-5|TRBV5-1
CASSLESAEQPQHF
TGCGCCAGCAGCTTGGAGTCGGCAGAACAGCCCCAGCATTTT
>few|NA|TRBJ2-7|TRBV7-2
CASSLEFAYEQYF
TGTGCCAGCAGCTTAGAGTTCGCCTACGAGCAGTACTTC
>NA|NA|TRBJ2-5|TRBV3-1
CASSQVSETQYF
TGTGCCAGCAGCCAAGTATCGGAGACCCAGTACTTC
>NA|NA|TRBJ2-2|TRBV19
CASSSAIPGELFF
TGTGCCAGTAGCTCAGCCATACCCGGGGAGCTGTTTTTT
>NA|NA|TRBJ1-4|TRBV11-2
CASSLLRTEEKLFF
TGTGCCAGCAGCCTACTGAGGACCGAGGAAAAACTGTTTTTT
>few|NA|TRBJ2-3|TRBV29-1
CSVRGALSSTDTQYF
TGCAGCGTTCGGGGAGCCCTGTCTAGCACAGATACGCAGTATTTT
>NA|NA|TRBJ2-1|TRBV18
CASSPEVFNEQFF
TGTGCCAGCTCACCCGAGGTTTTCAATGAGCAGTTCTTC
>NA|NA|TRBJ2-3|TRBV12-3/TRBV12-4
CASTALGDTQYF
TGTGCCAGCACCGCCTTGGGGGATACGCAGTATTTT
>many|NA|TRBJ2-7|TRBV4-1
CASSPLRGPSYEQYF
TGCGCCAGCAGCCCCCTACGGGGGCCCTCCTACGAGCAGTACTTC
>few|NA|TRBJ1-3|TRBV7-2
CASSVSPGNTIYF
TGTGCCAGCAGCGTCTCACCGGGAAACACCATATATTTT